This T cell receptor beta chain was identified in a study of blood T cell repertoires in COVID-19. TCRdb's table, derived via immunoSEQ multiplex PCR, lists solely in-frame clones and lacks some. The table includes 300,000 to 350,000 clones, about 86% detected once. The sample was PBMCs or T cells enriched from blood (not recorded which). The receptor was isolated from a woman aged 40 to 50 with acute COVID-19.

CDR3 residues: CASSTDTNRNEKLFF. The CDR3 region has the DNA TGTGCCAGTAGTACGGACACAAACCGTAATGAAAAACTGTTTTTT. The chain combines TRBV19 with TRBJ1-4; D perhaps matches TRBD1 (5 bases). The CDR3 extends over 15 amino acids. Trimming cost V 4 bases and J 4 bases, with 13 bases left between them. Germline V gives CDR1 LNHDA, CDR2 SQIVND (reference sequence).